The 10 T cell receptor beta chains in this list originate from one sample, sequenced in a study of blood T cell repertoires in COVID-19 (dated by TCRdb to the early 2020s). The protocol used for the library was the immunoSEQ multiplex PCR assay. The immuneACCESS repertoire file appears here via TCRdb, limited to in-frame rearrangements. These files lack a portion of the clones; in checked studies, under half of the deficit traces to unresolved V genes, and the cause of the others is not known. The sample table records some 250,000 clones; roughly four fifths of these occur just once. 3.4% of the sample lies in the top ten. Sequenced input: peripheral blood. The receptors were gathered from a woman aged 18 to 35 with acute or convalescent COVID-19.

This sequence joins TRBV6-2 or TRBV6-3 and TRBJ1-5; TRBD1 matches at 7 bases. The CDR3 spans 17 residues. In germline, CDR1 is MNHEY, CDR2 SVGEGT. The V gene end was trimmed by 5 bases and the J gene end by 6 bases; junction bases not matched to a gene: 16. DNA of the CDR3: TGTGCCAGCAGTCCCAGGGGGACACCAGTTACCTTTCAGCCCCAGCATTTT. Translating gives CASSPRGTPVTFQPQHF.

This clone showed up many times. The rearrangement joins TRBV5-5 to TRBJ2-7, with D possibly matching TRBD2 (5 bases). The V end was cut by 4 bases, the J end by 5 bases, with 10 bases between. The germline V gene has CDR1 SGHKS and CDR2 YYEKEE (reference sequence). This CDR3 has 12 residues. CDR3 nucleotide sequence: TGTGCCAGCAGCATCACGGGGAACGAGCAGTACTTC. Residues: CASSITGNEQYF. The full variable domain, rest sourced from reference TRBV5-5 and TRBJ2-7, is DAGVTQSPTHLIKTRGQQVTLRCSPISGHKSVSWYQQVLGQGPQFIFQYYEKEERGRGNFPDRFSARQFPNYSSELNVNALLLGDSALYLCASSITGNEQYFGPGTRLTVT.

V usage is TRBV7-6 and J usage is TRBJ2-1, with 10 bases aligning to TRBD2. Looked up from germline, CDR1 is SGHVS and CDR2 is FNYEAQ. The ends lost 1 base at V and 0 bases at J; junction bases unmatched: 12. The CDR3 sequence is 20 residues long. CDR3 DNA: TGTGCCAGCAGCTTAGTGCGCTCAGGACTAGCGGACAGCTCCTACAATGAGCAGTTCTTC. Translating gives CASSLVRSGLADSSYNEQFF.

This chain connects TRBV13 to TRBJ2-1; 8 bases map to TRBD2. The CDR3 has 18 amino acids. Trimming cost V 1 base and J 3 bases; bases outside gene matches: 11. Germline V gene data show CDR1 as PRHDT and CDR2 as FYEKMQ (reference sequence). This CDR3 is CASSLASRREALYNEQFF. As DNA, the CDR3 is TGTGCCAGCAGCTTAGCGTCACGGCGGGAGGCCCTCTACAATGAGCAGTTCTTC.

As concerns this clone: This same CDR3 is encoded by further DNA sequences in the sample. V and J are TRBV30 and TRBJ1-5; TRBD1 matches 11 bases. This CDR3 comprises 14 residues. The ends lost 3 bases at V and 6 bases at J; junction bases unmatched: 4. Per the germline V gene, CDR1 is GTSNPN and CDR2 is SVGIG (reference sequence). For the CDR3, the DNA is TGTGCCTGGAGCGGACAGGGGGCCGGTCAGCCCCAGCATTTT. Its translation: CAWSGQGAGQPQHF. The whole variable domain, filled in from reference TRBV30 and TRBJ1-5, reads SQTIHQWPATLVQPVGSPLSLECTVEGTSNPNLYWYRQAAGRGLQLLFYSVGIGQISSEVPQNLSASRPQDRQFILSSKKLLLSDSGFYLCAWSGQGAGQPQHFGDGTRLSIL.

The V and J genes are TRBV15 and TRBJ2-1; TRBD2 matches at 10 bases. With V trimmed by 4 bases and J by 0 bases, 6 bases remained unmatched. The CDR3 spans 17 residues. Germline CDR1 reads LNHNV; CDR2 reads YYDKDF (reference sequence). The CDR3 DNA reads as TGTGCCACCAGCACGCTAGCGGGAGCCTTCTCCTACAATGAGCAGTTCTTC. It is translated as CATSTLAGAFSYNEQFF.

V and J are TRBV5-1 and TRBJ2-7; tentatively, D is TRBD1 (5 bases). Trimming took 9 bases from V and 0 from J, leaving 13 bases between them. The V gene's germline CDR1 is SGHRS and CDR2 YFSETQ. This CDR3 has 13 residues. The CDR3 region is CATSSDTSYEQYF. In nucleotides, the CDR3 is TGCGCCACCTCGTCGGACACCTCCTACGAGCAGTACTTC.

The chain carries TRBV28 and TRBJ2-7; 13 positions match TRBD2. The CDR3 contains 16 residues. The ends lost 4 bases at V and 4 bases at J; junction bases unmatched: 7. The V gene's germline CDR1 is MDHEN and CDR2 SYDVKM. The chain's CDR3 is CASSSGTSGKLYEQYF. The CDR3 nucleotides read TGTGCCAGCAGTTCCGGGACTAGCGGGAAACTTTACGAGCAGTACTTC.

This clone has more than one count but fewer than ten. V usage is TRBV14 and J usage is TRBJ2-7; D call uncertain. V was shortened by 4 bases and J by 2 bases, with 12 bases between the two germline ends. CDR3 length: 14 amino acids. Germline CDR1 and CDR2: SGHDN and FVKESK. The CDR3 sequence: CASSPRYTAYEQYF. In nucleotides, the CDR3 is TGTGCCAGCAGCCCTCGGTACACAGCCTACGAGCAGTACTTC.

This rearrangement joins TRBV6-2 or TRBV6-3 to TRBJ1-5, with 11 bases matching TRBD1. Germline trimming cut 5 bases from V and 2 bases from J; bases unmatched to any gene: 5. There are 16 residues in the CDR3. Germline assignment: CDR1 MNHEY and CDR2 SVGEGT. CDR3 in DNA: TGTGCCAGCAGTCCCCGGGGACAGGGGGGCAATCAGCCCCAGCATTTT. Protein product: CASSPRGQGGNQPQHF.